This T cell receptor beta chain was obtained from a study of CD8+CD57+ T cells in acquired aplastic anemia. In the study overall: Quantities of DNA derived from sorted CD4+ and CD8+ cells averaged around 3.2 ug. Study results and caveats: Patients did not significantly differ from controls in CD8+ Simpson's diversity. Around 30 sequences, all CD8+ CDR3, were shared between patients and controls.

Whoever was chosen for sequencing had shown CD8+CD57+ cell expansion by flow cytometry. Every patient presented with severe acquired aplastic anemia. Trimming shortened V by 4 bases and J by 7 bases, and 14 bases separated the two germline ends. Germline CDR1 is MGHRA and CDR2 is YSYEKL. The CDR3 runs to 15 residues. This clonotype was detected ten times or more. Its antigen is undetermined. The TCR beta profiling, which covered VDJ combination and CDR3 sequence, was carried out using genomic DNA as the template. TCRdb ran MiXCR on the reads and lists one entry per CDR3 protein. The sample yields some 120,000 distinct CDR3 sequences, approximately 40% seen once.

This clonotype was sampled from a human donor with aplastic anemia. Material for sequencing was sorted CD4+, CD8+, or CD8+CD57+ T cells (not recorded which) from PBMCs. The chain is built from TRBV4-1 and TRBJ1-6, with D unresolved. CDR3 residues: CASSLGPTENSPLHF. The CDR3 coding sequence is TGCGCCAGCAGCCTCGGACCCACGGAGAATTCACCCCTCCACTTT.